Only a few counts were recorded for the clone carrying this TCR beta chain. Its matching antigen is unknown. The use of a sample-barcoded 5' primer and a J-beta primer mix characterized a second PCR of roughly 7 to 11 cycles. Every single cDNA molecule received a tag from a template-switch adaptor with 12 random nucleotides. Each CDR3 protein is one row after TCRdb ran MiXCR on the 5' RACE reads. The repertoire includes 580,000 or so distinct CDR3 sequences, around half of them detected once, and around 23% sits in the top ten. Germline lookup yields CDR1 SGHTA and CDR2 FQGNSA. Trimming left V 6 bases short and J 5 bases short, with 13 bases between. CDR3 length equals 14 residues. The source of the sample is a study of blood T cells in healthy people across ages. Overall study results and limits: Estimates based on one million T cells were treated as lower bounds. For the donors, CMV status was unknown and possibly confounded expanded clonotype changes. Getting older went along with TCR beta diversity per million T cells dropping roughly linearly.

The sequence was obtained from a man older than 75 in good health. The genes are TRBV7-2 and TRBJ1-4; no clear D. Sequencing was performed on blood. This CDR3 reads CASSLGIMNEKLFF. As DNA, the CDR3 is TGTGCCAGCAGTCTTGGGATCATGAATGAAAAACTGTTTTTT.